The 27 T cell receptor beta chains given below trace back to one sample, sequenced in a study of CD8+ T cells in alopecia areata. This sample's treatment: oral pan-JAK inhibitor, 5-10 mg twice daily. The sequencing template was cDNA reverse transcribed from extracted RNA. Repertoires were generated with immunoSEQ multiplex PCR, while TCRdb's copy carries only in-frame clones and drops some. This sample has 90,000 to 130,000 clones; about 59% occur once, and the top ten carry about 12%. The specimen was CD8+ T cells sorted from blood, collected at week 24, from a patient treated with tofacitinib. The receptors stem from a human donor with alopecia areata.

This rearrangement joins TRBV7-8 to TRBJ2-3; D uncertain. V gave up 1 base and J gave up 6 bases, with 14 bases separating them. Germline V gene sequence: CDR1 SGHVS, CDR2 FQNEAQ. The CDR3 length is 15 residues. CDR3 DNA: TGTGCCAGCAGCTTAGGGGAAACATCCTGGGATACGCAGTATTTT. Translation gives CASSLGETSWDTQYF.

The chain employs TRBV30 and TRBJ2-7, with TRBD1 as a possible D gene (7 bases). Germline CDR1 and CDR2: GTSNPN and SVGIG (reference sequence). The V end was cut by 5 bases, the J end by 2 bases, with 19 bases between. The CDR3 has 15 residues. CDR3 sequence reads: CAWLSEGANPYEQYF. As DNA, the CDR3 is TGTGCCTGGCTCTCGGAGGGGGCGAATCCCTACGAGCAGTACTTC.

This chain connects TRBV30 to TRBJ2-6, with TRBD1 identical over 9 bases. The CDR3 spans 20 residues. From germline, CDR1 is GTSNPN and CDR2 SVGIG (reference sequence). V shed 2 bases, J shed 3 bases, and the junction held 17 bases outside the gene matches. The CDR3 sequence: CAWSSPRTGDLWLGANVLTF. The CDR3 DNA reads TGTGCCTGGAGTTCTCCCCGGACAGGGGACTTATGGCTTGGGGCCAACGTCCTGACTTTC.

The rearrangement joins TRBV30 to TRBJ2-1; D perhaps matches TRBD2 (5 bases). Trimming shortened V by 0 bases and J by 4 bases, and 22 bases separated the two germline ends. The CDR3 loop spans 18 amino acids. Germline V lookup: CDR1 GTSNPN, CDR2 SVGIG (reference sequence). The CDR3 here is CAWSVPSTSFGYYNEQFF. In DNA, the CDR3 is TGTGCCTGGAGTGTCCCCTCTACTAGTTTCGGTTATTACAATGAGCAGTTCTTC.

The chain carries TRBV9 and TRBJ1-2; D gene ambiguous. V lost 0 bases and J lost 1, with 7 bases in between. Germline V gene data show CDR1 as SGDLS and CDR2 as YYNGEE. CDR3 size: 14 residues. The DNA for the CDR3 is TGTGCCAGCAGCGTAGGGGCAGATAACTATGGCTACACCTTC. It yields the protein CASSVGADNYGYTF.

V is TRBV19 and J is TRBJ1-4; D not resolved. Trimming pared 6 bases from V and 5 bases from J, leaving 10 bases between. Germline V gene data show CDR1 as LNHDA and CDR2 as SQIVND (reference sequence). This CDR3 is 13 amino acids long. The chain's CDR3 is CASSSTENEKLFF. The CDR3 coding sequence is TGTGCCAGTAGCTCAACAGAAAATGAAAAACTGTTTTTT.

This clone was seen more than once but under ten times. The rearrangement links TRBV29-1 to TRBJ1-1; 7 bases fit TRBD1. The junction had 5 bases not matched to a gene; V was cut back by 6 bases and J by 1 base. The CDR3 loop spans 13 amino acids. Germline CDR1 SQVTM, CDR2 ANQGSEA. The CDR3 reads CSVPRTGNTEAFF. CDR3 in DNA: TGCAGCGTCCCCCGGACAGGGAACACTGAAGCTTTCTTT.

The chain carries TRBV5-6 and TRBJ2-7; D is uncertain. With 4 bases removed from V and 2 bases from J, the gap between germline ends came to 10 bases. Germline V gene lookup returns CDR1 SGHDT and CDR2 YYEEEE. CDR3 length equals 13 residues. CDR3 in DNA: TGTGCCAGCAGCAACGGTATTCCCTACGAGCAGTACTTC. It translates to CASSNGIPYEQYF.

The genes are TRBV30 and TRBJ2-5; D not resolved. Germline V gene data show CDR1 as GTSNPN and CDR2 as SVGIG (reference sequence). Trimming shortened V by 2 bases and J by 4 bases, and 11 bases separated the two germline ends. This CDR3 is 13 amino acids long. The CDR3 reads CAWSYGWGETQYF. The CDR3 DNA reads TGTGCCTGGAGTTATGGATGGGGAGAGACCCAGTACTTC.

The J gene is TRBJ2-1, the V gene TRBV5-1; 7 bases agree with TRBD1. Trimming took 3 bases from V and 8 from J; bases not matched to a gene: 14. The CDR3 is 16 amino acids. The V gene's germline CDR1 is SGHRS and CDR2 YFSETQ. The DNA for the CDR3 is TGCGCCAGCAGCTGGGGTTCGACAGGGTGGGACGATGAGCAGTTCTTC. Amino acids: CASSWGSTGWDDEQFF. Complete variable domain (other parts from reference TRBV5-1 and TRBJ2-1): KAGVTQTPRYLIKTRGQQVTLSCSPISGHRSVSWYQQTPGQGLQFLFEYFSETQRNKGNFPGRFSGRQFSNSRSEMNVSTLELGDSALYLCASSWGSTGWDDEQFFGPGTRLTVL.

This chain joins TRBV6-5 and TRBJ2-2; weak D call: TRBD1 (5 bases). The CDR3 spans 13 residues. Looked up from germline, CDR1 is MNHEY and CDR2 is SVGAGI. V shed 6 bases and J shed 4 bases, with 9 bases lying between them. CDR3 coding DNA: TGTGCCAGCAGGCTGACAGTCACCGGGGAGCTGTTTTTT. Translation: CASRLTVTGELFF.

This clone has only one observation. The chain uses TRBV6-1 and TRBJ2-7, with D perhaps TRBD1 or TRBD2 (5 bases each). The V gene lost 7 bases and the J gene lost 3 bases, with 10 bases spanning the gap. This CDR3 contains 12 residues. Germline V gene sequence: CDR1 MNHNS, CDR2 SASEGT. Written as DNA, the CDR3 is TGTGCCAGCAAGAGGGGATACTACGAGCAGTACTTC. This codes for CASKRGYYEQYF.

Of note for this clone: At one of its ends the junction is not consistent with the germline gene, which may arise from a read error. J is TRBJ1-5 and V is TRBV5-6; no firm D call. Germline V gene data show CDR1 as SGHDT and CDR2 as YYEEEE. The CDR3 extends over 13 amino acids. CDR3 DNA sequence: TGTGCCAGCACCTTGAGAGGCTCTCAGCCCCAGCATTTT. Protein sequence: CASTLRGSQPQHF.

The chain links TRBV27 to TRBJ2-2; no clear D gene. Germline CDR1 MNHEY, CDR2 SMNVEV (reference sequence). CDR3 length: 13 amino acids. V was trimmed by 4 bases and J by 6 bases, leaving 9 bases between them. The CDR3 DNA sequence: TGTGCCAGCAGTTCGCTAAGTCCCGGGGAGCTGTTTTTT. Its protein is CASSSLSPGELFF.

J is TRBJ2-3 and V is TRBV7-3; unclear D gene. This CDR3 has 13 residues. CDR1 and CDR2 from the germline V gene are SGHTA and FQGTGA. V lost 2 bases and J 4 bases, leaving 7 bases between the germline ends. CDR3 loop: CASSLAISDTQYF. The CDR3 region has the DNA TGTGCCAGCAGCTTAGCGATATCAGATACGCAGTATTTT.

The V call is TRBV12-5, the J call TRBJ2-5; 10 bases agree with TRBD1. J lost 4 bases, V lost 4 bases, and 6 bases had no gene match. The germline V gene encodes CDR1 LGHNT and CDR2 FRNRAP. This CDR3 comprises 15 residues. As DNA, the CDR3 is TGTGCTAGTGGTTCTACCGGGACAGGGGTAGAGACCCAGTACTTC. This translates into CASGSTGTGVETQYF.

The V gene is TRBV27, the J gene TRBJ1-5; a weak D match, TRBD1 (5 bases). Germline CDR1 and CDR2: MNHEY and SMNVEV (reference sequence). The CDR3 runs to 14 residues. Between the trimmed V and J ends, which lost 6 bases and 3 bases, there was a span of 12 bases. This CDR3 reads CASSLDSPNQPQHF. DNA of the CDR3: TGTGCCAGCAGCCTAGACAGTCCCAATCAGCCCCAGCATTTT.

The chain has TRBV4-1 and TRBJ1-1; tentative D call: TRBD1 (5 bases). Germline CDR1 reads MGHRA; CDR2 reads YSYEKL. The CDR3 is 17 residues long. V was trimmed by 7 bases and J by 4 bases, leaving 25 bases between them. The DNA for the CDR3 is TGCGCCAGCATCGCGATGGCGGGGGGGGTCATGGGCACTGAAGCTTTCTTT. Translated: CASIAMAGGVMGTEAFF.

The rearrangement links TRBV11-2 to TRBJ2-5; 12 nucleotides line up with TRBD2. This CDR3 is built from 17 residues. V shed 5 bases, J shed 0 bases, and the junction held 7 bases outside the gene matches. Germline V gene data show CDR1 as SGHAT and CDR2 as FQNNGV. The CDR3 loop reads CASSDPTSGGYQETQYF. CDR3 in DNA: TGTGCCAGCAGCGATCCCACTAGCGGGGGGTACCAAGAGACCCAGTACTTC.

This clone was observed a single time. The rearrangement joins TRBV6-6 to TRBJ2-2; D unresolved. The germline V and J ends were trimmed by 1 base and 3 bases, with 9 bases remaining between them. The CDR3 runs to 15 residues. In germline, CDR1 is MNHNY, CDR2 SVGAGI (reference sequence). The CDR3 DNA reads as TGTGCCAGCAGTTACTACGGGCAGGACACCGGGGAGCTGTTTTTT. Encoded protein: CASSYYGQDTGELFF.

This clone was seen only once. This chain uses TRBV7-6 with TRBJ1-6; 7 bases agree with TRBD1. The junction had 6 bases not matched to a gene; V was cut back by 5 bases and J by 5 bases. Germline V gene sequence: CDR1 SGHVS, CDR2 FNYEAQ. The CDR3 spans 15 residues. For the CDR3, the DNA is TGTGCCAGCAGCGTCGGGACAGCTCATAATTCACCCCTCCACTTT. This gives the protein CASSVGTAHNSPLHF.

This clone was observed a handful of times. The rearrangement joins TRBV29-1 to TRBJ2-1, with TRBD2 identical over 10 bases. Germline-derived CDR1 and CDR2 are SQVTM and ANQGSEA. V dropped 4 bases and J dropped 1; count of bases not matched to a gene: 7. CDR3 length: 16 residues. The CDR3 coding sequence is TGCAGCGTTGTCAAACTAGCGGGGTCTTCCTACAATGAGCAGTTCTTC. This sequence encodes CSVVKLAGSSYNEQFF.

This sequence joins TRBV7-9 and TRBJ1-1, with D unclear. Germline values: CDR1 SEHNR, CDR2 FQNEAQ (reference sequence). This CDR3 has 13 residues. V was pared by 4 bases and J by 4 bases, with 10 bases between. Written as DNA, the CDR3 is TGTGCCAGCAGCTCGGACTATGGCACTGAAGCTTTCTTT. As protein: CASSSDYGTEAFF.

The rearrangement uses TRBV11-2 and TRBJ2-5, with D unresolved. V shed 4 bases and J shed 5 bases, with 5 bases lying between them. Germline V lookup: CDR1 SGHAT, CDR2 FQNNGV. CDR3 size: 11 residues. CDR3 DNA: TGTGCCAGCAGCTGGGGTGAGACCCAGTACTTC. This codes for CASSWGETQYF.

This rearrangement joins TRBV30 to TRBJ2-1; D is perhaps TRBD2 (5 bases). CDR1 is GTSNPN, CDR2 SVGIG, per germline (reference sequence). The CDR3 totals 13 residues. Trimming left V 7 bases short and J 7 bases short, with 17 bases between. The CDR3: CASSAEGWNEQFF. The CDR3 DNA sequence: TGTGCCTCTTCCGCCGAGGGTTGGAATGAGCAGTTCTTC.

The chain combines TRBV5-6 with TRBJ2-5; D perhaps matches TRBD1 (6 bases). The V end lost 4 bases, the J end lost 3 bases, and 10 bases lay between the germline ends. The CDR3 length is 13 residues. Germline V gene lookup returns CDR1 SGHDT and CDR2 YYEEEE. CDR3 nucleotide sequence: TGTGCCAGCAGCGACTGGACAGAAGAGACCCAGTACTTC. Protein product: CASSDWTEETQYF.

The V and J genes are TRBV13 and TRBJ2-3; TRBD2 aligns across 13 bases. V was pared by 5 bases and J by 5 bases, with 4 bases of the junction left unmatched. Per the germline V gene, CDR1 is PRHDT and CDR2 is FYEKMQ (reference sequence). The CDR3 consists of 15 residues. The CDR3 protein is CASSPGLAGEDTQYF. CDR3 DNA: TGTGCCAGCAGCCCTGGACTAGCGGGGGAAGATACGCAGTATTTT. Supplemented by reference TRBV13 and TRBJ2-3, the full variable domain reads AAGVIQSPRHLIKEKRETATLKCYPIPRHDTVYWYQQGPGQDPQFLISFYEKMQSDKGSIPDRFSAQQFSDYHSELNMSSLELGDSALYFCASSPGLAGEDTQYFGPGTRLTVL.